Listed here are 32 T cell receptor beta chains from one sample, sequenced in a study of blood T cell repertoires in COVID-19. Using immunoSEQ multiplex PCR, the repertoire was profiled, and TCRdb retains in-frame clones only, with some absent. The sample lists approximately 170,000 clones, 80% to 85% occurring once. Sequenced material: peripheral blood. The origin of the receptors is a man aged 65 to 79 with active or convalescent COVID-19.

This chain uses TRBV5-1 with TRBJ1-6; 9 nucleotides match TRBD1. V gave up 2 bases and J gave up 8 bases; unmatched junction bases: 5. The CDR3 extends over 15 amino acids. CDR1 and CDR2 (germline): SGHRS, YFSETQ. In nucleotides, the CDR3 is TGCGCCAGCAGCTTAGCCGGGACAGGGTATTCACCCCTCCACTTT. Residues: CASSLAGTGYSPLHF.

The genes are TRBV5-8 and TRBJ2-6, with 7 bases fitting TRBD1. CDR1 SGHTS and CDR2 YDEGEE come from the germline V gene. The CDR3 is made up of 18 amino acids. The junction had 10 bases not matched to a gene; V was cut back by 4 bases and J by 0 bases. The DNA for the CDR3 is TGTGCCAGCAGCCCTTACAGGGGAGCGCTCTCTGGGGCCAACGTCCTGACTTTC. Translated, it gives CASSPYRGALSGANVLTF.

Only a few counts were recorded for this clone. V gene TRBV6-5 combines with J gene TRBJ1-1; D ambiguous. Germline V gives CDR1 MNHEY, CDR2 SVGAGI. With 6 bases removed from V and 1 base from J, the gap between germline ends came to 12 bases. The CDR3 runs 14 residues. In DNA, the CDR3 is TGTGCCAGCAGCGCACAGAGTTCGAACACTGAAGCTTTCTTT. The encoded protein is CASSAQSSNTEAFF.

The rearrangement joins TRBV2 to TRBJ1-6; D is perhaps TRBD1 (6 bases). This CDR3 comprises 14 residues. Per the germline V gene, CDR1 is SNHLY and CDR2 is FYNNEI. V was trimmed by 5 bases and J by 6 bases, leaving 11 bases between them. CDR3 protein: CASSKDSLNSPLHF. The CDR3, as DNA: TGTGCCAGCAGTAAGGACAGCCTTAATTCACCCCTCCACTTT.

The chain uses TRBV18 and TRBJ2-5; 7 bases align to TRBD1. CDR3 length: 13 residues. The germline V gene encodes CDR1 KGHSH and CDR2 LQKENI. V gave up 2 bases and J gave up 4 bases; unmatched junction bases: 1. The CDR3 region is CASSPRGLETQYF. In DNA, the CDR3 is TGTGCCAGCTCACCAAGGGGGCTAGAGACCCAGTACTTC.

The gene calls are TRBV5-4 and TRBJ1-3; the D is unclear. The germline CDR1 and CDR2 sequences are SGHNT and YYREEE (reference sequence). This CDR3 has 14 residues. V gave up 1 base and J gave up 4 bases, with 9 bases separating them. CDR3 residues: CASSLPGNGNTIYF. CDR3 nucleotides: TGTGCCAGCAGCTTGCCGGGGAACGGAAACACCATATATTTT.

The V and J genes are TRBV3-1 (or the pseudogene TRBV3-2) and TRBJ2-3; D is possibly TRBD2 (7 bases). The V gene lost 2 bases and the J gene lost 4 bases, with 10 bases spanning the gap. The CDR3 consists of 14 residues. Looked up from germline, CDR1 is LGHDT and CDR2 is YNNKEL (reference sequence). CDR3 loop: CASSQLGGPDTQYF. The CDR3 DNA reads as TGTGCCAGCAGCCAATTGGGGGGGCCAGATACGCAGTATTTT.

The chain has TRBV5-1 and TRBJ2-5; TRBD1 might be the D (8 bases). The CDR3 runs 16 residues. From germline, CDR1 is SGHRS and CDR2 YFSETQ. V dropped 2 bases and J dropped 5 bases, with 19 bases sitting between them. The CDR3 sequence is CASSFQGASGGETQYF. Written as DNA, the CDR3 is TGCGCCAGCAGCTTCCAGGGGGCTAGCGGAGGGGAGACCCAGTACTTC.

This clone was seen just once. The V call is TRBV30, the J call TRBJ1-4; 7 positions agree with TRBD1. V gave up 5 bases and J gave up 8 bases; unmatched junction bases: 8. The CDR3 spans 13 residues. Germline CDR1 and CDR2: GTSNPN and SVGIG (reference sequence). The CDR3 reads CAWAQGTAEKLFF. The DNA of the CDR3 is TGTGCCTGGGCACAGGGGACAGCCGAAAAACTGTTTTTT.

The chain is built from TRBV6-2 or TRBV6-3 and TRBJ1-2; TRBD1 matches at 7 bases. The CDR3 length is 15 residues. J was trimmed by 7 bases and V by 2 bases; bases with no gene match: 10. Germline loops: CDR1 MNHEY, CDR2 SVGEGT. CDR3 residues: CASSYLGQVSFGYTF. For the CDR3, the DNA is TGTGCCAGCAGTTACCTTGGACAGGTTTCTTTTGGCTACACCTTC.

This clone was counted between two and nine times. This chain's CDR3 is CASSDTGPEQYF. For the CDR3, the DNA is TGTGCCAGCAGTGATACAGGCCCCGAGCAGTACTTC. The chain couples TRBV2 to TRBJ2-7; a possible D gene is TRBD1 (5 bases). CDR1 SNHLY and CDR2 FYNNEI come from the germline V gene. Between the trimmed V and J ends, which lost 3 bases and 6 bases, there was a span of 9 bases. The CDR3 length is 12 residues.

The J gene is TRBJ1-1, the V gene TRBV2, with D unresolved. V lost 4 bases, J lost 6 bases, and 12 bases lay in between. Germline CDR1 SNHLY, CDR2 FYNNEI. The CDR3 is 13 residues long. The CDR3 sequence is CASSGPGVAEAFF. The DNA for the CDR3 is TGTGCCAGCAGTGGTCCCGGGGTGGCTGAAGCTTTCTTT.

This clone was counted a few times. The rearrangement uses TRBV12-3 or TRBV12-4 and TRBJ1-2; the D is unclear. The CDR3 length is 12 residues. Trimming took off 0 bases at V and 8 bases at J, with 7 bases between the two ends. The CDR3 DNA follows: TGTGCCAGCAGTTTAGCGGAGTTGGGCTACACCTTC. Translating it yields CASSLAELGYTF.

This clone has only a few counts. This chain joins TRBV7-3 and TRBJ1-1, with 9 positions matching TRBD1. V lost 5 bases to trimming and J lost 1 base; unmatched junction nucleotides: 8. In germline, CDR1 is SGHTA, CDR2 FQGTGA. CDR3 length equals 16 residues. The CDR3 DNA follows: TGTGCCAGCAGCACGACCGGGACAGGGCCGAACACTGAAGCTTTCTTT. Its protein product is CASSTTGTGPNTEAFF.

This rearrangement joins TRBV6-5 to TRBJ2-1, with D possibly TRBD2 on 5 matching bases. This CDR3 is built from 12 residues. Trimming took 6 bases from V and 5 from J, leaving 8 bases between them. Looked up from germline, CDR1 is MNHEY and CDR2 is SVGAGI. The CDR3 bases are TGTGCCAGCAGCCAACTAGACAATGAGCAGTTCTTC. It yields the protein CASSQLDNEQFF.

J is TRBJ2-3 and V is TRBV5-1; 8 bases line up with TRBD1. Germline CDR1 reads SGHRS; CDR2 reads YFSETQ. The length of the CDR3 is 19 residues. Unmatched junction bases numbered 19, after V lost 3 bases and J lost 4 bases. DNA for the CDR3: TGCGCCAGCAGCTCACCACTGACAGGGGCGCTCCGGAACGCAGATACGCAGTATTTT. Amino acid sequence: CASSSPLTGALRNADTQYF. Full variable domain (missing parts from reference TRBV5-1 and TRBJ2-3): KAGVTQTPRYLIKTRGQQVTLSCSPISGHRSVSWYQQTPGQGLQFLFEYFSETQRNKGNFPGRFSGRQFSNSRSEMNVSTLELGDSALYLCASSSPLTGALRNADTQYFGPGTRLTVL.

This clone was counted a few times. The chain is built from TRBV9 and TRBJ1-1; D unresolved. V lost 4 bases, J lost 3 bases, and 16 bases lay in between. This CDR3 region has 15 residues. From germline, CDR1 is SGDLS and CDR2 YYNGEE. The DNA for the CDR3 is TGTGCCAGCAGCCCAGTGCCACACCGGGACACTGAAGCTTTCTTT. It translates to CASSPVPHRDTEAFF.

The V gene is TRBV6-5, the J gene TRBJ1-5; 7 nucleotides agree with TRBD1. The CDR3 is made up of 15 amino acids. In germline, CDR1 is MNHEY, CDR2 SVGAGI. The V and J ends lost 6 bases and 2 bases, in that order; junction bases with no gene match: 7. The DNA for the CDR3 is TGTGCCAGCAGACCCGACAGGGTGGGCAATCAGCCCCAGCATTTT. Encoded protein: CASRPDRVGNQPQHF.

The chain uses TRBV9 and TRBJ1-3, with D possibly being TRBD1 (5 bases). Germline V gene sequence: CDR1 SGDLS, CDR2 YYNGEE. Trimming removed 3 bases at V and 0 bases at J, with 19 bases between. CDR3 length: 18 residues. The CDR3 loop is CASSEGGTPYSSGNTIYF. The CDR3 DNA reads as TGTGCCAGCAGCGAGGGAGGGACGCCTTACAGCTCTGGAAACACCATATATTTT.

The V call is TRBV7-9, the J call TRBJ1-1; D is ambiguous. Trimming cost V 1 base and J 3 bases, with 6 bases left between them. The CDR3 is 13 amino acids. Germline CDR1 is SEHNR and CDR2 is FQNEAQ (reference sequence). The CDR3: CASSLGQYTEAFF. The CDR3 DNA reads as TGTGCCAGCAGCTTAGGGCAGTACACTGAAGCTTTCTTT.

The V gene is TRBV10-2, the J gene TRBJ2-2; D is ambiguous. Trimming stripped 8 bases from V and 6 bases from J, with 13 bases between. Germline assignment: CDR1 WSHSY and CDR2 SAAADI. There are 13 residues in the CDR3. The CDR3 coding sequence is TGCGCCAGCTCCCCAGTCATCCCCGGGGAGCTGTTTTTT. Protein: CASSPVIPGELFF.

The rearrangement joins TRBV7-2 to TRBJ2-3; TRBD2 matches at 14 bases. CDR3 size: 18 residues. Germline-derived CDR1 and CDR2 are SGHTA and FQGNSA. Trimming took 5 bases from V and 0 from J; bases not matched to a gene: 7. The CDR3 sequence is CASSTRLAGGPSTDTQYF. DNA of the CDR3: TGTGCCAGCAGCACGAGACTAGCGGGGGGGCCTAGCACAGATACGCAGTATTTT.

This chain uses TRBV5-4 with TRBJ1-1; D is uncertain. With 3 bases removed from V and 6 bases from J, the gap between germline ends came to 21 bases. This CDR3 comprises 16 residues. Germline V CDR1 and CDR2: SGHNT, YYREEE (reference sequence). DNA of the CDR3: TGTGCCAGCAGCTACGGATCAGGTTCGTTTTATCCTGAAGCTTTCTTT. Encoded protein: CASSYGSGSFYPEAFF.

The chain has TRBV5-1 and TRBJ2-7, with TRBD1 identical over 9 bases. Losses at the gene ends were 4 bases for V and 4 bases for J; bases not matched to a gene: 9. This CDR3 is 15 amino acids long. The germline V gene encodes CDR1 SGHRS and CDR2 YFSETQ. The CDR3 sequence is CASSPPGQGFYEQYF. As DNA, the CDR3 is TGCGCCAGCAGCCCTCCGGGACAGGGATTTTACGAGCAGTACTTC.

The chain joins TRBV7-9 to TRBJ1-1; 9 bases match TRBD1. Unmatched junction bases numbered 13, after V lost 7 bases and J lost 4 bases. The germline gives CDR1 SEHNR, CDR2 FQNEAQ (reference sequence). The CDR3 is 16 residues long. As DNA, the CDR3 is TGTGCCAGCACCAAGACAGGGGGGTACCGAGGCACTGAAGCTTTCTTT. Protein sequence: CASTKTGGYRGTEAFF.

This chain uses TRBV15 with TRBJ1-1; 11 nucleotides line up with TRBD1. This CDR3 has 16 amino acids. V shed 3 bases and J 0 bases; nucleotides not matched to a gene: 3. Germline CDR1 LNHNV, CDR2 YYDKDF (reference sequence). CDR3 sequence (DNA): TGTGCCACCAGCAGCTGGGACAGGGGGTTGAACACTGAAGCTTTCTTT. This codes for CATSSWDRGLNTEAFF.

The chain links TRBV6-2 or TRBV6-3 to TRBJ1-2; 12 bases map to TRBD1. The CDR3 has 14 amino acids. Germline trimming cut 6 bases from V and 7 bases from J; bases unmatched to any gene: 6. CDR1 MNHEY and CDR2 SVGEGT come from the germline V gene. The CDR3 region has the DNA TGTGCCAGCAGCTGGGGACAGGGGGCGGCTGGCTACACCTTC. Protein sequence: CASSWGQGAAGYTF.

The V gene is TRBV7-9, the J gene TRBJ1-1; maybe TRBD1 (5 bases). Between the trimmed V and J ends, which lost 1 base and 1 base, there was a span of 7 bases. CDR1 is SEHNR, CDR2 FQNEAQ, per germline (reference sequence). The CDR3 is 14 amino acids. The CDR3: CASSLGRANTEAFF. The CDR3 DNA reads as TGTGCCAGCAGCTTAGGCAGGGCGAACACTGAAGCTTTCTTT.

The rearrangement joins TRBV19 to TRBJ1-5; D unclear. Deletions cut 5 bases from V and 3 bases from J, with 20 bases between. Germline CDR1 LNHDA, CDR2 SQIVND (reference sequence). The CDR3 length is 17 residues. CDR3 DNA sequence: TGTGCCAGTAGTCCGTACCGAGGGAGACCTTCCAATCAGCCCCAGCATTTT. This translates into CASSPYRGRPSNQPQHF.

V usage is TRBV29-1 and J usage is TRBJ1-1; D call uncertain. The CDR3 runs 11 residues. CDR1 SQVTM and CDR2 ANQGSEA come from the germline V gene. In DNA, the CDR3 is TGCAGTGGAGGGTGGAACACTGAAGCTTTCTTT. Encoded protein: CSGGWNTEAFF.

This chain links TRBV6-5 with TRBJ2-7, with 10 bases fitting TRBD1. The CDR3 contains 15 residues. The germline V gene encodes CDR1 MNHEY and CDR2 SVGAGI. With 10 bases clipped from V and 4 bases from J, the junction kept 13 bases outside the gene matches. The CDR3 bases are TGTGCCACCGTTTTCCCCTCGGACAGGGGGTACGAGCAGTACTTC. This translates into CATVFPSDRGYEQYF.

The chain uses TRBV14 and TRBJ2-5, with D uncertain. V was trimmed by 2 bases and J by 1 base, leaving 8 bases between them. The CDR3 extends over 14 amino acids. Germline V lookup: CDR1 SGHDN, CDR2 FVKESK. Here the CDR3 DNA reads TGTGCCAGCAGCCAATTCCAGGTCCAAGAGACCCAGTACTTC. Protein: CASSQFQVQETQYF.